Each of the 25 T cell receptor beta chains below was sequenced from the same sample in a study of cytomegalovirus exposure and HLA in healthy donors. This PCR relied on a set of 60 Vbeta primers and 13 Jbeta primers. Sequenced by immunoSEQ multiplex PCR; TCRdb stores in-frame clones only, minus some. This listing includes tens of thousands of clones. Sequencing was performed on PBMCs. These receptors all come from a female donor in good health and CMV-seropositive.

The chain uses TRBV25-1 and TRBJ2-7; D may be TRBD1 (6 bases). Trimming left V 3 bases short and J 4 bases short, with 16 bases between. The CDR3 spans 15 residues. Germline CDR1 and CDR2: MGHDK and SYGVNS. The chain's CDR3 is CASSEPGQERYEQYF. DNA for the CDR3: TGTGCCAGCAGTGAGCCGGGACAAGAAAGATACGAGCAGTACTTC.

The V call is TRBV7-6, the J call TRBJ1-2, with 8 positions matching TRBD1. The CDR3 is 13 residues long. Germline CDR1 is SGHVS and CDR2 is FNYEAQ. The junction had 4 bases not matched to a gene; V was cut back by 5 bases and J by 5 bases. CDR3 residues: CASSIDRGYGYTF. CDR3 nucleotides: TGTGCCAGCAGCATCGACAGGGGTTATGGCTACACCTTC.

The J gene is TRBJ1-2, the V gene TRBV29-1, with D tentatively TRBD1 (5 bases). V was cut by 6 bases and J by 0 bases, with 17 bases left in between. Germline CDR1 and CDR2: SQVTM and ANQGSEA. This CDR3 has 15 residues. The CDR3 sequence: CSVPQGSQANYGYTF. CDR3 DNA: TGCAGCGTCCCCCAGGGCTCGCAAGCTAACTATGGCTACACCTTC. The full variable domain, with the rest looked up from reference TRBV29-1 and TRBJ1-2, is SAVISQKPSRDICQRGTSLTIQCQVDSQVTMMFWYRQQPGQSLTLIATANQGSEATYESGFVIDKFPISRPNLTFSTLTVSNMSPEDSSIYLCSVPQGSQANYGYTFGSGTRLTVV.

The chain employs TRBV7-3 and TRBJ1-1, with D possibly being TRBD1 (5 bases). V was clipped by 0 bases and J by 4 bases, with 12 bases between them. Germline V gene lookup returns CDR1 SGHTA and CDR2 FQGTGA. CDR3 length equals 15 residues. The CDR3 DNA reads TGTGCCAGCAGCTTAACGCCGGGTAGGGGCACTGAAGCTTTCTTT. It codes for CASSLTPGRGTEAFF.

The chain recombines TRBV10-3 with TRBJ2-3, with 7 nucleotides matching TRBD1. Germline CDR1 reads ENHRY; CDR2 reads SYGVKD. The CDR3 contains 15 residues. The ends lost 2 bases at V and 0 bases at J; junction bases unmatched: 2. The CDR3 DNA is TGTGCCATCAGTGAGGGCAGGGGGAGCACAGATACGCAGTATTTT. It specifies CAISEGRGSTDTQYF.

The J gene is TRBJ2-7, the V gene TRBV2; 7 bases line up with TRBD2. CDR1 and CDR2 from the germline V gene are SNHLY and FYNNEI. V lost 3 bases, J lost 2 bases, and 10 bases stayed unmatched. The CDR3 length is 16 residues. The CDR3 spells CASSDDGGGRAYEQYF. The DNA of the CDR3 is TGTGCCAGCAGTGATGACGGCGGGGGACGTGCCTACGAGCAGTACTTC.

The chain joins TRBV25-1 to TRBJ1-1, with D unclear. In germline, CDR1 is MGHDK, CDR2 SYGVNS. Between the trimmed V and J ends, which lost 3 bases and 7 bases, there was a span of 12 bases. The CDR3 runs 13 residues. In DNA, the CDR3 is TGTGCCAGCAGTGATAGAGGCCGGCTTGAAGCTTTCTTT. Translation: CASSDRGRLEAFF.

J is TRBJ2-1 and V is TRBV14; 12 bases are a match to TRBD1. The germline V gene encodes CDR1 SGHDN and CDR2 FVKESK. The CDR3 runs 15 residues. The trim removed 4 bases at V and 5 bases at J, leaving 3 bases unmatched. The chain's CDR3 is CASSPGTGGDNEQFF. The CDR3 coding sequence is TGTGCCAGCAGCCCCGGGACAGGGGGCGACAATGAGCAGTTCTTC.

The genes are TRBV5-4 and TRBJ1-2; D is ambiguous. Germline V lookup: CDR1 SGHNT, CDR2 YYREEE (reference sequence). CDR3 length: 11 amino acids. Trimming pared 7 bases from V and 2 bases from J, leaving 6 bases between. The CDR3 region is CASGRNYGYTF. CDR3 coding DNA: TGTGCCAGCGGCCGAAACTATGGCTACACCTTC.

This chain connects TRBV4-1 to TRBJ2-2; 10 bases align to TRBD2. The CDR3 covers 16 residues. Trimming cost V 3 bases and J 4 bases; bases outside gene matches: 5. Germline V gene data show CDR1 as MGHRA and CDR2 as YSYEKL. The CDR3 here is CASSQGAGGPTGELFF. The CDR3 region has the DNA TGCGCCAGCAGCCAGGGAGCGGGGGGGCCCACCGGGGAGCTGTTTTTT.

The V gene is TRBV6-5, the J gene TRBJ2-5, with D unresolved. The V end was cut by 2 bases, the J end by 1 base, with 8 bases between. Germline CDR1 is MNHEY and CDR2 is SVGAGI. The CDR3 sequence is 14 residues long. Here the CDR3 DNA reads TGTGCCAGCAGTTACGACTCCTCCCAAGAGACCCAGTACTTC. Translating it yields CASSYDSSQETQYF.

The J gene is TRBJ1-1, the V gene TRBV6-1; D not resolved. The CDR3 spans 13 residues. Looked up from germline, CDR1 is MNHNS and CDR2 is SASEGT. Trimming removed 4 bases from V and 2 bases from J, with 8 bases in between. The CDR3 DNA follows: TGTGCCAGCAGTGTGGGCTTCAACACTGAAGCTTTCTTT. Protein product: CASSVGFNTEAFF.

This chain joins TRBV9 and TRBJ2-7; 7 bases line up with TRBD1. The V gene end was trimmed by 4 bases and the J gene end by 5 bases; junction bases not matched to a gene: 15. Germline lookup yields CDR1 SGDLS and CDR2 YYNGEE. The CDR3 sequence is 16 residues long. The CDR3 nucleotides read TGTGCCAGCAGCACTCCCGCGCCCGGGACAGTCCACGAGCAGTACTTC. It codes for CASSTPAPGTVHEQYF.

The chain links TRBV28 to TRBJ1-4; 9 bases are shared with TRBD1. After removal of 4 bases from V and 0 bases from J, the junction contained 3 bases not matched to a gene. The germline V gene has CDR1 MDHEN and CDR2 SYDVKM. The CDR3 covers 16 residues. For the CDR3, the DNA is TGTGCCAGCAGTTACACAGGGGGCGCAACTAATGAAAAACTGTTTTTT. Its translation: CASSYTGGATNEKLFF.

This chain uses TRBV4-3 with TRBJ2-2, with D unresolved. CDR1 LGHNA and CDR2 YSLEER come from the germline V gene. Trimming pared 1 base from V and 3 bases from J, leaving 9 bases between. The CDR3 extends over 15 amino acids. CDR3 loop: CASSQATRYTGELFF. CDR3 in DNA: TGCGCCAGCAGCCAAGCTACCAGGTACACCGGGGAGCTGTTTTTT.

The V and J genes are TRBV6-5 and TRBJ1-2, with D possibly TRBD1 on 5 matching bases. Trimming cost V 1 base and J 4 bases, with 13 bases left between them. Germline CDR1 MNHEY, CDR2 SVGAGI. This CDR3 has 15 amino acids. This CDR3 reads CASSYFSGYGYGYTF. CDR3 DNA sequence: TGTGCCAGCAGTTACTTTTCAGGGTATGGCTATGGCTACACCTTC.

This rearrangement joins TRBV4-3 to TRBJ2-1, with D hard to call. V was trimmed by 1 base and J by 3 bases, leaving 16 bases between them. CDR3 size: 17 residues. Germline V lookup: CDR1 LGHNA, CDR2 YSLEER. CDR3 amino acids: CASSQVVRDWLYNEQFF. The CDR3 coding sequence is TGCGCCAGCAGCCAAGTGGTACGAGACTGGCTCTACAATGAGCAGTTCTTC.

V and J are TRBV5-1 and TRBJ2-7; D perhaps matches TRBD2 (6 bases). The CDR3 is 16 residues long. Germline assignment: CDR1 SGHRS and CDR2 YFSETQ. V shed 0 bases and J shed 2 bases, with 15 bases lying between them. CDR3 sequence reads: CASSLGGVVTAYEQYF. Here the CDR3 DNA reads TGCGCCAGCAGCTTGGGGGGGGTGGTGACAGCCTACGAGCAGTACTTC. Variable domain in full (rest from reference TRBV5-1 and TRBJ2-7): KAGVTQTPRYLIKTRGQQVTLSCSPISGHRSVSWYQQTPGQGLQFLFEYFSETQRNKGNFPGRFSGRQFSNSRSEMNVSTLELGDSALYLCASSLGGVVTAYEQYFGPGTRLTVT.

Comment on this clone: Other DNA sequences in the same sample also yield this CDR3. The J gene is TRBJ2-1, the V gene TRBV4-1, with D maybe TRBD1 (5 bases). V lost 4 bases, J lost 5 bases, and 15 bases lay in between. The germline V gene has CDR1 MGHRA and CDR2 YSYEKL. This CDR3 region has 15 residues. The CDR3 bases are TGCGCCAGCAGCCCAGGTCAGGGCCCCGACAATGAGCAGTTCTTC. Translation gives CASSPGQGPDNEQFF.

The V call is TRBV11-2, the J call TRBJ1-2; the match to TRBD1 covers 11 bases. The length of the CDR3 is 14 residues. In germline, CDR1 is SGHAT, CDR2 FQNNGV. V gave up 6 bases and J gave up 5 bases; unmatched junction bases: 5. CDR3 nucleotide sequence: TGTGCCAGCAGTCGCGGGACAGGGGGTTATGGCTACACCTTC. Protein product: CASSRGTGGYGYTF.

Details on this clone: Mismatch with germline at one junction end may stem from a read error. The chain carries TRBV7-7 and TRBJ2-2, with a possible D match to TRBD2 (6 bases). The CDR3 runs 15 residues. Germline CDR1 reads SSHAT; CDR2 reads FNYEAQ (reference sequence). Here the CDR3 DNA reads TGTGCTAGCAGCTTCGGGGGTCGCGGCACCGGGGAGCTGTTTTTT. This codes for CASSFGGRGTGELFF. The full variable domain, in which reference TRBV7-7 and TRBJ2-2 provide the parts outside the CDR3, is GAGVSQSPRYKVTKRGQDVTLRCDPISSHATLYWYQQALGQGPEFLTYFNYEAQPDKSGLPSDRFSAERPEGSISTLTIQRTEQRDSAMYRCASSFGGRGTGELFFGEGSRLTVL.

This chain connects TRBV27 to TRBJ1-2, with 10 positions matching TRBD1. Germline V gives CDR1 MNHEY, CDR2 SMNVEV (reference sequence). Germline trimming cut 4 bases from V and 7 bases from J; bases unmatched to any gene: 6. The CDR3 runs to 14 residues. The CDR3 spells CASSSRRQGAGYTF. For the CDR3, the DNA is TGTGCCAGCAGTTCTAGAAGACAGGGGGCTGGCTACACCTTC.

The V gene is TRBV5-1, the J gene TRBJ1-2, with 8 bases that match TRBD1. There are 13 residues in the CDR3. Unmatched junction bases numbered 5, after V lost 3 bases and J lost 7 bases. Germline V gene sequence: CDR1 SGHRS, CDR2 YFSETQ. CDR3: CASSSGGAGGYTF. The DNA for the CDR3 is TGCGCCAGCAGCTCAGGGGGCGCAGGTGGCTACACCTTC. Together with reference TRBV5-1 and TRBJ1-2, the CDR3 gives the full variable domain: KAGVTQTPRYLIKTRGQQVTLSCSPISGHRSVSWYQQTPGQGLQFLFEYFSETQRNKGNFPGRFSGRQFSNSRSEMNVSTLELGDSALYLCASSSGGAGGYTFGSGTRLTVV.

The chain carries TRBV9 and TRBJ2-3; unclear D gene. The CDR3 contains 15 residues. V lost 3 bases, J lost 4 bases, and 15 bases lay in between. In germline, CDR1 is SGDLS, CDR2 YYNGEE. The CDR3 sequence is CASSASLSRSDTQYF. In nucleotides, the CDR3 is TGTGCCAGCAGCGCCTCACTCTCTCGCTCAGATACGCAGTATTTT.

The J gene is TRBJ2-5, the V gene TRBV14; 8 bases map to TRBD2. V lost 4 bases, J lost 0 bases, and 10 bases stayed unmatched. The CDR3 runs to 17 residues. Germline V gene sequence: CDR1 SGHDN, CDR2 FVKESK. The CDR3 here is CASSPARRGDYQETQYF. CDR3 DNA sequence: TGTGCCAGCAGCCCCGCCCGGCGGGGGGATTACCAAGAGACCCAGTACTTC.